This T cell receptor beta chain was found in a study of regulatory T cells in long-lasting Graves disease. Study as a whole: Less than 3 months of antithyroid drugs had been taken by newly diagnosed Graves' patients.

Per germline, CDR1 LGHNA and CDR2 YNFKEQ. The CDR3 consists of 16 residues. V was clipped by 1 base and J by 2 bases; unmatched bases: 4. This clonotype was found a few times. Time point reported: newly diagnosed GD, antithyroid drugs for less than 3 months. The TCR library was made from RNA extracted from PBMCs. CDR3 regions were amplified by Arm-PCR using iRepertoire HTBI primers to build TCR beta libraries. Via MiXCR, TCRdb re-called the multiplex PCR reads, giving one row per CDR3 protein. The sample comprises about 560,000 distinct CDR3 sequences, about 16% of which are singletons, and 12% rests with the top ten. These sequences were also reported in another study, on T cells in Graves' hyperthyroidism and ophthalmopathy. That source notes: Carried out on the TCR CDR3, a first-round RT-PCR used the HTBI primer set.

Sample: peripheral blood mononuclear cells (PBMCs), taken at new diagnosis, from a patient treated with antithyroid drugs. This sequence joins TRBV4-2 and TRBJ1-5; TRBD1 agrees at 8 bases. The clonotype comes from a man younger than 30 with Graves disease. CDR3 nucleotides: TGTGCCAGCAGCCAAGCGACAGGGGTGGGCAATCAGCCCCAGCATTTT. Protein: CASSQATGVGNQPQHF.